These 32 T cell receptor beta chains originate from one sample sequenced in a study of T cells in Graves' hyperthyroidism and ophthalmopathy (dated by TCRdb to the late 2010s). Receptor amplification or capture employed multiplex PCR. Instrument on record: Illumina HiSeq 2000. TCR beta CDR3 regions were amplified from RNA transcripts. The TCR CDR3 was subjected to a first round of RT-PCR using the HTBI primer set and the Qiagen OneStep RT-PCR kit. TCRdb reprocessing: public reads trimmed at Q25 with fastp, clones called with MiXCR, in-frame beta chains kept. Identical CDR3 protein sequences are pooled into one entry, listed with their most common genes and DNA. Within this sample are about 600,000 distinct CDR3 sequences, with roughly a sixth of them counted one time only. The biggest ten clones account for 2.5% to 4% of the sample. Sequences were obtained from blood. The origin of the receptors is a woman in her thirties or forties with Graves' ophthalmopathy.

This clonotype came up many times. V usage is TRBV20-1 and J usage is TRBJ2-1; 8 positions match TRBD2. Per germline, CDR1 DFQATT and CDR2 SNEGSKA (reference sequence). The V gene end was trimmed by 3 bases and the J gene end by 5 bases; junction bases not matched to a gene: 12. The CDR3 extends over 16 amino acids. CDR3 coding DNA: TGCAGTGCTAGTACCCTAACGCGGGGGGACCACAATGAGCAGTTCTTC. It is translated as CSASTLTRGDHNEQFF.

The genes are TRBV12-3 or TRBV12-4 and TRBJ1-4; D is undetermined. Trimming removed 3 bases from V and 4 bases from J, with 9 bases in between. This CDR3 has 14 amino acids. The CDR3 coding sequence is TGTGCCAGCAGTTTGGTTCCGATTAATGAAAAACTGTTTTTT. Translated, it gives CASSLVPINEKLFF.

As regards this clonotype: Since a much larger clone is just one base distant, this may be a read error. The V gene is TRBV11-2, the J gene TRBJ2-7; D is perhaps TRBD2 (6 bases). Germline lookup yields CDR1 SGHAT and CDR2 FQNNGV. The CDR3 spans 14 residues. This chain's CDR3 is CASSPRVAAYEQCF. For the CDR3, the DNA is TGTGCCAGCAGTCCCCGGGTAGCGGCATACGAGCAGTGCTTC.

This clonotype turned up a few times. This may stem from a read error, because a much larger clone lies one nucleotide away. This chain connects TRBV18 to TRBJ1-1; D gene ambiguous. The CDR3 has 15 amino acids. The germline V gene encodes CDR1 KGHSH and CDR2 LQKENI. The chain's CDR3 is CANSPLEALNTEAFF. The CDR3 coding sequence is TGTGCCAACTCACCACTGGAGGCCCTTAACACTGAAGCTTTCTTT.

The rearrangement uses TRBV14 and TRBJ1-6; unclear D gene. This CDR3 spans 20 amino acids. Trimming stripped 1 base from V and 8 bases from J, with 27 bases between. From germline, CDR1 is SGHDN and CDR2 FVKESK. CDR3 DNA sequence: TGTGCCAGCAGCCAAGGCAGTTTCTCGCCCCCGTTTTTTCGGGATTCACCCCTCCACTTT. This sequence encodes CASSQGSFSPPFFRDSPLHF.

Only a few counts were recorded for this clonotype. The CDR3 reads CASSYRGPNSYEQYF. The DNA for the CDR3 is TGTGCCAGCAGTTACAGGGGCCCTAATTCCTACGAGCAGTACTTC. The chain uses TRBV6-2 or TRBV6-3 and TRBJ2-7; a possible D gene is TRBD1 (5 bases). There are 15 residues in the CDR3. V was clipped by 2 bases and J by 1 base, with 12 bases between them. CDR1 and CDR2 (germline): MNHEY, SVGEGT.

This clonotype was recorded many times. The CDR3 region has the DNA TGTGCCAGCAGCTTAGATTTTGGAGAGAACACTGAAGCTTTCTTT. Protein sequence: CASSLDFGENTEAFF. The gene calls are TRBV7-9 and TRBJ1-1; D call uncertain. The V end lost 1 base, the J end lost 1 base, and 10 bases lay between the germline ends. The germline V gene has CDR1 SEHNR and CDR2 FQNEAQ (reference sequence). This CDR3 has 15 residues.

There are many counts of this clonotype. The CDR3 nucleotides are TGTGCCAGCAGTCTGGACAGGGCCGCTTACAATGAGCAGTTCTTC. Protein product: CASSLDRAAYNEQFF. The chain carries TRBV6-1 and TRBJ2-1; 8 bases are a match to TRBD1. Looked up from germline, CDR1 is MNHNS and CDR2 is SASEGT. The CDR3 consists of 15 residues. After removal of 5 bases from V and 4 bases from J, the junction contained 7 bases not matched to a gene.

V gene TRBV19 combines with J gene TRBJ2-3; TRBD2 aligns across 13 bases. With V trimmed by 3 bases and J by 4 bases, 13 bases remained unmatched. Germline V lookup: CDR1 LNHDA, CDR2 SQIVND (reference sequence). CDR3 length: 19 residues. CDR3 sequence (DNA): TGTGCCAGTAGTATCGCTTCCTCCCGGACTAGCGGGAGCGCAGATACGCAGTATTTT. The encoded protein is CASSIASSRTSGSADTQYF.

Many counts were recorded for this clonotype. The chain carries TRBV12-3 or TRBV12-4 and TRBJ2-5, with 8 bases fitting TRBD1. The junction had 10 bases not matched to a gene; V was cut back by 8 bases and J by 5 bases. The CDR3 loop spans 14 amino acids. As DNA, the CDR3 is TGTGCCAGCCGCTACCGACAGGGGCATGAGACCCAGTACTTC. Its protein is CASRYRQGHETQYF.

Ten or more counts support this clonotype. The rearrangement uses TRBV5-1 and TRBJ1-1; TRBD1 is a possible D gene (5 bases). CDR1 SGHRS and CDR2 YFSETQ come from the germline V gene. Between the trimmed V and J ends, which lost 4 bases and 1 base, there was a span of 11 bases. This CDR3 has 14 residues. CDR3 coding DNA: TGCGCCAGCAGCAATGACAGAGGGAACACTGAAGCTTTCTTT. It is translated as CASSNDRGNTEAFF.

This clonotype was seen a handful of times. This chain links TRBV14 with TRBJ1-6; no definite D call. Germline assignment: CDR1 SGHDN and CDR2 FVKESK. Trimming took off 0 bases at V and 8 bases at J, with 5 bases between the two ends. The CDR3 extends over 13 amino acids. The CDR3 protein is CASSQDLYSPLHF. Here the CDR3 DNA reads TGTGCCAGCAGCCAAGATCTGTATTCACCCCTCCACTTT.

The chain combines TRBV7-9 with TRBJ2-1; perhaps TRBD2 as D (6 bases). The CDR3 runs to 19 residues. Trimming took off 5 bases at V and 2 bases at J, with 25 bases between the two ends. Germline V CDR1 and CDR2: SEHNR, FQNEAQ (reference sequence). The CDR3 DNA sequence: TGTGCCAGCAGCCCTTCCTCCGGTGGTGGGCGGGGTGCCTACAATGAGCAGTTCTTC. Translated: CASSPSSGGGRGAYNEQFF.

This clonotype was counted a single time. This chain links TRBV12-3 or TRBV12-4 with TRBJ2-2, with 15 bases identical to TRBD2. Trimming at V came to 5 bases and at J to 4 bases, leaving 8 bases not matched to a gene. The CDR3 totals 18 residues. The CDR3 DNA reads as TGTGCCAGCAGTGTGACCGGGACTAGCGGGAGGATCACCGGGGAGCTGTTTTTT. Residues: CASSVTGTSGRITGELFF.

At least ten counts were recorded for this clonotype. V and J are TRBV2 and TRBJ2-3; TRBD1 aligns across 8 bases. V shed 5 bases, J shed 4 bases, and the junction held 8 bases outside the gene matches. This CDR3 spans 15 amino acids. Germline V gene lookup returns CDR1 SNHLY and CDR2 FYNNEI. The CDR3 DNA sequence: TGTGCCAGCAGTCGCCTACAGGGGGTGGCAGATACGCAGTATTTT. Amino acid sequence: CASSRLQGVADTQYF. The full variable domain, rest sourced from reference TRBV2 and TRBJ2-3, is EPEVTQTPSHQVTQMGQEVILRCVPISNHLYFYWYRQILGQKVEFLVSFYNNEISEKSEIFDDQFSVERPDGSNFTLKIRSTKLEDSAMYFCASSRLQGVADTQYFGPGTRLTVL.

This clonotype has a count of ten or more. This rearrangement joins TRBV18 to TRBJ1-2; D not resolved. This CDR3 is 15 amino acids long. Germline V gene data show CDR1 as KGHSH and CDR2 as LQKENI. Trimming stripped 3 bases from V and 2 bases from J, with 13 bases between. The CDR3 loop reads CASSPGTATNYGYTF. The CDR3 DNA follows: TGTGCCAGCTCACCCGGAACGGCGACCAACTATGGCTACACCTTC.

There are a few counts of this clonotype. This chain links TRBV20-1 with TRBJ1-1; tentatively, D is TRBD1 (5 bases). The CDR3 spans 12 residues. Between the trimmed V and J ends, which lost 6 bases and 4 bases, there was a span of 12 bases. Germline CDR1 reads DFQATT; CDR2 reads SNEGSKA (reference sequence). CDR3 residues: CSAAGSGTEAFF. The CDR3 nucleotides read TGCAGTGCCGCAGGGTCCGGCACTGAAGCTTTCTTT.

The table lists this clonotype with a few counts. The chain carries TRBV20-1 and TRBJ1-2, with 8 positions matching TRBD1. After removal of 3 bases from V and 3 bases from J, the junction contained 3 bases not matched to a gene. The CDR3 has 13 residues. Germline values: CDR1 DFQATT, CDR2 SNEGSKA (reference sequence). CDR3 loop: CSARGTGDYGYTF. The CDR3, as DNA: TGCAGTGCTAGGGGGACAGGAGACTATGGCTACACCTTC.

The chain has TRBV16 and TRBJ1-5, with 8 bases aligning to TRBD1. This CDR3 is built from 16 residues. Trimming removed 0 bases from V and 6 bases from J; junction bases left unmatched: 7. CDR1 is KGHSY, CDR2 FQNENV, per germline. The CDR3 bases are TGTGCCAGCAGCCAATCTGGTCAGGGGGCTGGTCAGCCCCAGCATTTT. This codes for CASSQSGQGAGQPQHF.

As concerns this clonotype: A much bigger clone sits one base away, suggesting this may be a read error. The rearrangement uses TRBV28 and TRBJ2-7; 12 bases fit TRBD1. CDR1 is MDHEN and CDR2 is SYDVKM in the germline V gene. The CDR3 totals 15 residues. CDR3: CPSSLSGTGGREQYF. The DNA of the CDR3 is TGTCCCAGCAGTCTCTCCGGGACAGGGGGCAGGGAGCAGTACTTC. Drawing the rest from reference TRBV28 and TRBJ2-7, the complete variable domain is DVKVTQSSRYLVKRTGEKVFLECVQDMDHENMFWYRQDPGLGLRLIYFSYDVKMKEKGDIPEGYSVSREKKERFSLILESASTNQTSMYLCPSSLSGTGGREQYFGPGTRLTVT.

The table lists this clonotype with a few counts. The V and J genes are TRBV28 and TRBJ2-1; D not certain. V shed 5 bases and J shed 3 bases, with 5 bases lying between them. Germline V gives CDR1 MDHEN, CDR2 SYDVKM. The CDR3 is 12 residues long. The CDR3: CASSTIYNEQFF. DNA of the CDR3: TGTGCCAGCAGTACGATCTACAATGAGCAGTTCTTC.

This clonotype was seen a single time. The CDR3 reads CASSPASIYSNQPQHF. CDR3 DNA: TGTGCCAGTAGTCCGGCCTCTATTTATAGCAATCAGCCCCAGCATTTT. The rearrangement joins TRBV19 to TRBJ1-5; D unresolved. The CDR3 consists of 16 residues. CDR1 LNHDA and CDR2 SQIVND come from the germline V gene (reference sequence). V was pared by 5 bases and J by 0 bases, with 14 bases between.

The chain has TRBV7-9 and TRBJ2-1; D tentatively fits TRBD1 or TRBD2 (5 bases each). V was clipped by 5 bases and J by 12 bases, with 11 bases between them. The CDR3 is 11 amino acids. Germline V lookup: CDR1 SEHNR, CDR2 FQNEAQ (reference sequence). DNA of the CDR3: TGTGCCAGCAGCCCCTCTGGGACGCAGTTCTTC. Amino acid sequence: CASSPSGTQFF.

This clonotype was observed at least ten times. CDR3 loop: CASSLNGQTNTEAFF. The DNA for the CDR3 is TGTGCCAGCAGCTTAAACGGACAGACGAACACTGAAGCTTTCTTT. The V and J genes are TRBV7-3 and TRBJ1-1, with a tentative D call TRBD1 (6 bases). The CDR3 totals 15 residues. CDR1 and CDR2 (germline): SGHTA, FQGTGA. Deletions cut 1 base from V and 1 base from J, with 10 bases between.

Only a few counts were recorded for this clonotype. This sequence joins TRBV19 and TRBJ2-3; 12 nucleotides line up with TRBD2. CDR3 size: 15 residues. V lost 5 bases and J lost 10; bases outside the gene matches: 10. Germline loops: CDR1 LNHDA, CDR2 SQIVND (reference sequence). The CDR3 here is CASSQTLAGGLPQYF. The CDR3 nucleotides read TGTGCCAGTAGTCAAACACTAGCGGGAGGACTTCCGCAGTATTTT.

This clonotype was seen only a few times. It may be a read error: a sequence one base away is much more abundant. V and J are TRBV2 and TRBJ2-5; the D gene could be TRBD1 or TRBD2 (5 bases each). CDR1 and CDR2 from the germline V gene are SNHLY and FYNNEI. Trimming removed 5 bases from V and 9 bases from J, with 13 bases in between. The CDR3 contains 12 residues. The CDR3 nucleotides read TGTGCCAGCAGTACCAACGTGGGGGCCCAGTACTTC. This sequence encodes CASSTNVGAQYF.

At least ten counts were recorded for this clonotype. V and J are TRBV7-9 and TRBJ2-1; tentatively, D is TRBD1 or TRBD2 (6 bases each). Per germline, CDR1 SEHNR and CDR2 FQNEAQ (reference sequence). Trimming took off 5 bases at V and 7 bases at J, with 21 bases between the two ends. This CDR3 comprises 16 residues. In DNA form, the CDR3 reads TGTGCCAGCAGCAAAGTAGTTGGGGGGCTTGGAAATGAGCAGTTCTTC. This encodes CASSKVVGGLGNEQFF.

This sequence joins TRBV6-6 and TRBJ2-1; D possibly corresponds to TRBD1 (6 bases). Germline V gives CDR1 MNHNY, CDR2 SVGAGI (reference sequence). CDR3 length: 13 amino acids. The V end lost 0 bases, the J end lost 10 bases, and 10 bases lay between the germline ends. CDR3 in amino acids: CASSYSGGGEQFF. CDR3 in DNA: TGTGCCAGCAGTTACTCAGGGGGTGGAGAGCAGTTCTTC.

This clonotype was found a few times. V gene TRBV29-1 combines with J gene TRBJ2-1; D might be TRBD2 (7 bases). Germline V gene data show CDR1 as SQVTM and CDR2 as ANQGSEA. The V and J ends lost 5 bases and 8 bases respectively, with 19 bases between them. The CDR3 length is 14 residues. CDR3 sequence reads: CSVSRGAVIDEQFF. The CDR3 region has the DNA TGCAGCGTTAGCCGGGGGGCCGTGATCGATGAGCAGTTCTTC.

This clonotype was observed a few times. CDR3 amino acids: CASTTGGFGQPQHF. As DNA, the CDR3 is TGTGCCAGCACCACAGGAGGTTTTGGTCAGCCCCAGCATTTT. V gene TRBV28 combines with J gene TRBJ1-5; maybe TRBD1 (5 bases). The CDR3 sequence is 14 residues long. CDR1 is MDHEN and CDR2 is SYDVKM in the germline V gene. Trimming removed 7 bases from V and 6 bases from J, with 16 bases in between.

The table lists this clonotype with a few counts. The chain joins TRBV10-3 to TRBJ1-1, with TRBD1 matching 9 bases. The CDR3 length is 15 residues. CDR1 is ENHRY, CDR2 SYGVKD, per germline. V was pared by 0 bases and J by 1 base, with 0 bases of the junction left unmatched. The CDR3 bases are TGTGCCATCAGTGAGTCGGACAGGGGGAACACTGAAGCTTTCTTT. Its translation is CAISESDRGNTEAFF.

Only a few counts were recorded for this clonotype. V and J are TRBV29-1 and TRBJ2-7; 7 bases map to TRBD1. The CDR3 consists of 12 residues. Per the germline V gene, CDR1 is SQVTM and CDR2 is ANQGSEA. V gave up 2 bases and J gave up 3 bases; unmatched junction bases: 1. CDR3: CSVEQGDYEQYF. CDR3 DNA sequence: TGCAGCGTTGAACAGGGGGACTACGAGCAGTACTTC.